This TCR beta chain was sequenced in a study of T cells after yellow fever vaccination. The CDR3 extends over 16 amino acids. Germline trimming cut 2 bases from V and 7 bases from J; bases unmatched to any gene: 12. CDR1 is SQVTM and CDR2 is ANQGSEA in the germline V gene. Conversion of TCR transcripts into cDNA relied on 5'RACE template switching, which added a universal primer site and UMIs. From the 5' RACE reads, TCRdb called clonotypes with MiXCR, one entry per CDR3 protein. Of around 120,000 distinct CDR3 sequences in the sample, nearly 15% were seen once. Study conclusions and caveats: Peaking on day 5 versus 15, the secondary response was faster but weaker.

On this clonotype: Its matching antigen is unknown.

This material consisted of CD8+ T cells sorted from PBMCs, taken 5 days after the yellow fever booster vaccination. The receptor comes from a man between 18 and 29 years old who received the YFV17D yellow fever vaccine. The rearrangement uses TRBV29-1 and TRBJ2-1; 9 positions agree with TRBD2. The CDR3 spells CSVEIVLAGGQNEQFF. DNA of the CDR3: TGCAGCGTTGAAATTGTACTGGCGGGGGGGCAAAATGAGCAGTTCTTC.